This T cell receptor beta chain originates from a study of T cells in Graves' hyperthyroidism and ophthalmopathy. At the level of the study: Peripheral blood was obtained at initial diagnosis, preceding any treatment. The study, taken as a whole, reports: Ophthalmopathy, as predicted by the model, came a median around 6.7 months after the prediction. Blood also held most thyroid clonotypes expanded beyond 0.001.

Losses at the gene ends were 1 base for V and 8 bases for J; bases not matched to a gene: 6. The germline gives CDR1 MNHEY, CDR2 SMNVEV (reference sequence). The CDR3 covers 16 residues. This clonotype was counted ten times or more. Its antigen is currently unknown. There were TCR beta CDR3 regions amplified from RNA transcripts. Carried out on the TCR CDR3, a first-round RT-PCR used the HTBI primer set. TCRdb processed the multiplex PCR reads anew with MiXCR; each CDR3 protein has one entry. This sample has about 530,000 distinct CDR3 sequences, with roughly 18% found just once. The sample taken for sequencing was blood. This clonotype was sampled from a woman between 18 and 29 years old with Graves' ophthalmopathy. The gene calls are TRBV27 and TRBJ2-1; 12 bases agree with TRBD2. This CDR3 reads CASSLYLAGGPYEQFF. CDR3 DNA: TGTGCCAGCAGTTTATACCTAGCGGGAGGGCCCTATGAGCAGTTCTTC.